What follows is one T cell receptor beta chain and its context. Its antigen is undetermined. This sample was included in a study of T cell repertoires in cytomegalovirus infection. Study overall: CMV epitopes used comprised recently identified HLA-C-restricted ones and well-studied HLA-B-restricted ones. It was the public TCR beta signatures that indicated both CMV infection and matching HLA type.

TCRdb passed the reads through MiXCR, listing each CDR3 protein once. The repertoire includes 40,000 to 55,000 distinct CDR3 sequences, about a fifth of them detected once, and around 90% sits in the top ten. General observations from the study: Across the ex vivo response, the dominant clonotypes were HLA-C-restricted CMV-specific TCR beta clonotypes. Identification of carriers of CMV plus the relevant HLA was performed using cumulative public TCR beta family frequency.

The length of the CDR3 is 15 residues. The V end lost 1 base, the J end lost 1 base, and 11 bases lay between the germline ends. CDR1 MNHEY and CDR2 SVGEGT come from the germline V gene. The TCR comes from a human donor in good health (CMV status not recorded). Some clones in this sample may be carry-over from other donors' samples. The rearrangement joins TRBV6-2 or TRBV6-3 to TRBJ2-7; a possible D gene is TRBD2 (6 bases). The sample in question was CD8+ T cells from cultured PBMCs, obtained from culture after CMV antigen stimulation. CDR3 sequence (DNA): TGTGCCAGCAGTTACTATGGGACTGGATCCTACGAGCAGTACTTC. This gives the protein CASSYYGTGSYEQYF.